This T cell receptor (beta chain) appears in the sequencing data of a study of vaccination effects on CD4 cells after COVID-19. Per germline, CDR1 SEHNR and CDR2 FQNEAQ (reference sequence). J was trimmed by 4 bases and V by 6 bases; bases with no gene match: 9. This CDR3 contains 16 residues. Of note for this clone: Its target is unknown.

Libraries were prepared by immunoSEQ multiplex PCR; TCRdb keeps only in-frame clonotypes and omits some of them. This sample carries about 46,000 clones, around three quarters of them seen once, and the ten largest clones take approximately 5.6%. CD4+ T cell isolation took place after more than eight days of culture. This individual tested PCR-positive for SARS-CoV-2 infection between March and December 2020. Participants completed two doses of the BNT162b2 or mRNA-1273 vaccine. The V and J genes are TRBV7-9 and TRBJ2-2; TRBD2 matches at 9 bases. This sequence originates from a human donor who had a prior SARS-CoV-2 infection. Material: CD4+ T cells from PBMCs cultured without peptide, obtained after COVID-19 vaccination. CDR3 loop: CASRKKGLAPTGELFF. CDR3 coding DNA: TGTGCCAGCAGGAAGAAGGGACTAGCCCCCACCGGGGAGCTGTTTTTT. Using reference TRBV7-9 and TRBJ2-2 for the parts outside the CDR3, the full variable domain is DTGVSQNPRHKITKRGQNVTFRCDPISEHNRLYWYRQTLGQGPEFLTYFQNEAQLEKSRLLSDRFSAERPKGSFSTLEIQRTEQGDSAMYLCASRKKGLAPTGELFFGEGSRLTVL.